The 15 T cell receptor beta chains below come from one sample, sequenced in a study of control samples from healthy donors and cancer patients. The protocol was immunoSEQ multiplex PCR, while the TCRdb copy is restricted to in-frame clones and leaves out a portion. The table includes 110,000 to 150,000 clones, 75% to 90% detected once. The sample was blood. The receptor set was obtained from a man younger than 40 in good health.

The genes are TRBV5-1 and TRBJ2-3; 9 bases fit TRBD2. Germline V gene sequence: CDR1 SGHRS, CDR2 YFSETQ. The CDR3 totals 15 residues. After removal of 7 bases from V and 2 bases from J, the junction contained 8 bases not matched to a gene. The CDR3 DNA reads as TGCGCCAGCTGTATAGCGGGGGACCTCACAGATACGCAGTATTTT. The encoded protein is CASCIAGDLTDTQYF. The full variable domain, rest sourced from reference TRBV5-1 and TRBJ2-3, is KAGVTQTPRYLIKTRGQQVTLSCSPISGHRSVSWYQQTPGQGLQFLFEYFSETQRNKGNFPGRFSGRQFSNSRSEMNVSTLELGDSALYLCASCIAGDLTDTQYFGPGTRLTVL.

V gene TRBV6-5 combines with J gene TRBJ1-6; D is unresolved. The V end lost 3 bases, the J end lost 10 bases, and 19 bases lay between the germline ends. From germline, CDR1 is MNHEY and CDR2 SVGAGI. The CDR3 spans 16 residues. The CDR3 sequence: CASSYLSIAGYSPLHF. As DNA, the CDR3 is TGTGCCAGCAGTTATTTATCCATAGCAGGATACTCACCCCTCCACTTT.

The chain has TRBV19 and TRBJ2-7; 8 bases line up with TRBD1. CDR3 length: 16 amino acids. V lost 1 base to trimming and J lost 0 bases; unmatched junction nucleotides: 5. Germline CDR1 LNHDA, CDR2 SQIVND (reference sequence). CDR3 sequence: CASSIGGTGRSYEQYF. As DNA, the CDR3 is TGTGCCAGTAGTATAGGAGGGACAGGACGCTCCTACGAGCAGTACTTC.

V gene TRBV5-4 combines with J gene TRBJ1-3; D remains ambiguous. The length of the CDR3 is 15 residues. The germline gives CDR1 SGHNT, CDR2 YYREEE (reference sequence). V was pared by 5 bases and J by 3 bases, with 15 bases between. Here the CDR3 reads CASSQVNPDGNTIYF. The DNA for the CDR3 is TGTGCCAGCAGTCAAGTCAACCCGGATGGAAACACCATATATTTT.

The chain carries TRBV10-2 and TRBJ2-5; 8 bases map to TRBD2. Germline V lookup: CDR1 WSHSY, CDR2 SAAADI. There are 14 residues in the CDR3. V was pared by 10 bases and J by 3 bases, with 10 bases of the junction left unmatched. The CDR3 DNA is TGCGCCACCCAACTCTACGGGGGGGAAGAGACCCAGTACTTC. Encoded protein: CATQLYGGEETQYF.

As DNA, the CDR3 is TGTGCCAGCAGCTTAGAGGCCAGGGGGCGTTACAATGAGCAGTTCTTC. This translates into CASSLEARGRYNEQFF. The V gene is TRBV11-3, the J gene TRBJ2-1; 8 nucleotides match TRBD1. The CDR3 totals 16 residues. V lost 0 bases, J lost 4 bases, and 5 bases stayed unmatched. The germline V gene encodes CDR1 SGHNT and CDR2 YENEEA.

The chain combines TRBV24-1 with TRBJ2-2, with D tentatively TRBD2 (6 bases). The germline V gene encodes CDR1 KGHDR and CDR2 SFDVKD. Trimming shortened V by 10 bases and J by 1 base, and 12 bases separated the two germline ends. The CDR3 extends over 14 amino acids. CDR3 DNA sequence: TGTGCCACTTCCCCCGGGGGGAACACCGGGGAGCTGTTTTTT. As protein: CATSPGGNTGELFF.

V usage is TRBV23-1 and J usage is TRBJ1-1; 12 positions match TRBD1. TRBV23-1 is marked as an open reading frame, function uncertain. The CDR3 totals 15 residues. After removal of 3 bases from V and 6 bases from J, the junction contained 5 bases not matched to a gene. The DNA for the CDR3 is TGCGCCAGCAGTCACCCGGGACAGGGGGCCGCTGAAGCTTTCTTT. It translates to CASSHPGQGAAEAFF.

This chain joins TRBV29-1 and TRBJ1-3, with 7 bases fitting TRBD1. This CDR3 comprises 14 residues. Germline CDR1 and CDR2: SQVTM and ANQGSEA. Germline trimming cut 1 base from V and 4 bases from J; bases unmatched to any gene: 4. DNA for the CDR3: TGCAGCGTTGAAGGTGCAGGGGGAGGAAACACCATATATTTT. Translating it yields CSVEGAGGGNTIYF.

This clone came up once. This chain uses TRBV10-2 with TRBJ2-3; 10 positions agree with TRBD2. V was clipped by 10 bases and J by 6 bases; unmatched bases: 7. CDR1 and CDR2 (germline): WSHSY, SAAADI. This CDR3 is built from 13 residues. The CDR3 bases are TGCGCCACCTCTAGCGGGAGTCGCGATACGCAGTATTTT. This sequence encodes CATSSGSRDTQYF.

This chain links TRBV20-1 with TRBJ1-2, with TRBD1 identical over 10 bases. Trimming at V came to 3 bases and at J to 1 base, leaving 8 bases not matched to a gene. The CDR3 is 16 amino acids. Germline lookup yields CDR1 DFQATT and CDR2 SNEGSKA (reference sequence). The CDR3 DNA is TGCAGTGCTAGTTCCGGGACAGGGGAGATTAACTATGGCTACACCTTC. Its protein is CSASSGTGEINYGYTF.

In this sample, this clone turned up once. The V gene is TRBV5-6, the J gene TRBJ2-5; 10 bases agree with TRBD1. Germline lookup yields CDR1 SGHDT and CDR2 YYEEEE. Trimming cost V 3 bases and J 3 bases; bases outside gene matches: 2. The CDR3 covers 14 residues. DNA for the CDR3: TGTGCCAGCAGCTCTGGGACAGGGGAAGAGACCCAGTACTTC. This sequence encodes CASSSGTGEETQYF.

This chain connects TRBV27 to TRBJ2-2, with D possibly TRBD1 on 6 matching bases. The CDR3 runs to 14 residues. V was cut by 5 bases and J by 3 bases, with 10 bases left in between. Germline CDR1 and CDR2: MNHEY and SMNVEV (reference sequence). CDR3 coding DNA: TGTGCCAGCAGTGCATACAGGGACACCGGGGAGCTGTTTTTT. This encodes CASSAYRDTGELFF.

The chain uses TRBV9 and TRBJ1-6; 10 bases agree with TRBD1. The CDR3 contains 15 residues. V gave up 3 bases and J gave up 9 bases; unmatched junction bases: 6. Germline CDR1 SGDLS, CDR2 YYNGEE. The CDR3 sequence: CASSAMGQGTSPLHF. The CDR3 DNA is TGTGCCAGCAGCGCCATGGGACAGGGGACTTCACCCCTCCACTTT.

A single count supports this clone. The chain is built from TRBV5-4 and TRBJ1-4; TRBD1 matches at 10 bases. CDR1 SGHNT and CDR2 YYREEE come from the germline V gene (reference sequence). The V and J ends lost 3 bases and 1 base, in that order; junction bases with no gene match: 9. The length of the CDR3 is 18 residues. CDR3 protein: CASSSQVGDRGTNEKLFF. CDR3 in DNA: TGTGCCAGCAGCTCCCAGGTGGGGGACAGGGGAACTAATGAAAAACTGTTTTTT.